Here is one T cell receptor (beta chain) with its context. The data were obtained in a study of CD8 T cells in ankylosing spondylitis. From the 5' RACE reads, TCRdb called clonotypes with MiXCR, one entry per CDR3 protein. The repertoire holds 50,000 to 70,000 distinct CDR3 sequences, with about 6% as singletons. This CDR3 is built from 14 residues. V lost 1 base to trimming and J lost 1 base, with 5 bases between them. CDR1 and CDR2 (germline): LNHDA, SQIVND (reference sequence). Sequencing used synovial fluid, either unsorted or a sorted T cell fraction (not recorded which). V gene TRBV19 combines with J gene TRBJ2-1; no firm D call. This receptor was identified in a male donor with ankylosing spondylitis. The CDR3 DNA sequence: TGTGCCAGTAGTATAGGTGCTTCCTACAATGAGCAGTTCTTC. This sequence encodes CASSIGASYNEQFF.